These 32 T cell receptor beta chains originate from one sample sequenced in a study of T-cell memory formation after mild COVID-19. TCRdb recomputed calls from the 5' RACE reads with MiXCR, one row per CDR3 protein. The table has around 83,000 distinct CDR3 sequences, 20% to 30% seen once. The sample taken for sequencing was PBMCs or a T cell subset sorted from them (not recorded which). Receptor source: a man between 18 and 29 years old who had mild COVID-19 (a few samples of this study predate the infection). Cell type and time point are not known.

This clonotype was picked up a small number of times. The chain links TRBV11-2 to TRBJ2-3; 12 nucleotides line up with TRBD1. V dropped 4 bases and J dropped 2; count of bases not matched to a gene: 10. This CDR3 comprises 18 residues. Germline V lookup: CDR1 SGHAT, CDR2 FQNNGV. The CDR3 spells CASSSWRWDRGLTDTQYF. In nucleotides, the CDR3 is TGTGCCAGCAGCTCATGGCGTTGGGACAGGGGGCTCACAGATACGCAGTATTTT.

This clonotype was recorded a few times. This chain joins TRBV27 and TRBJ2-1; TRBD1 agrees at 7 bases. V shed 4 bases and J 7 bases; nucleotides not matched to a gene: 10. The CDR3 is made up of 15 amino acids. Germline V gene data show CDR1 as MNHEY and CDR2 as SMNVEV (reference sequence). This chain's CDR3 is CASSSLGGAGNEQFF. The CDR3 nucleotides are TGTGCCAGCAGTTCTCTAGGGGGCGCGGGTAATGAGCAGTTCTTC.

The chain uses TRBV7-2 and TRBJ2-7; D not resolved. Germline V gene data show CDR1 as SGHTA and CDR2 as FQGNSA. V dropped 0 bases and J dropped 0 bases, with 6 bases sitting between them. The CDR3 length is 14 residues. The CDR3 DNA is TGTGCCAGCAGCTTAGCTGGCCACTCCTACGAGCAGTACTTC. Its translation is CASSLAGHSYEQYF. Full variable domain (outside the CDR3, taken from reference TRBV7-2 and TRBJ2-7): GAGVSQSPSNKVTEKGKDVELRCDPISGHTALYWYRQSLGQGLEFLIYFQGNSAPDKSGLPSDRFSAERTGGSVSTLTIQRTQQEDSAVYLCASSLAGHSYEQYFGPGTRLTVT.

This clonotype has only a few counts. The V gene is TRBV11-2, the J gene TRBJ2-7; D is undetermined. Trimming pared 2 bases from V and 6 bases from J, leaving 8 bases between. Germline-derived CDR1 and CDR2 are SGHAT and FQNNGV. The CDR3 spans 12 residues. The CDR3 loop is CASSLPGCEQYF. In DNA form, the CDR3 reads TGTGCCAGCAGCTTACCTGGGTGCGAGCAGTACTTC. Full variable domain (missing parts from reference TRBV11-2 and TRBJ2-7): EAGVAQSPRYKIIEKRQSVAFWCNPISGHATLYWYQQILGQGPKLLIQFQNNGVVDDSQLPKDRFSAERLKGVDSTLKIQPAKLEDSAVYLCASSLPGCEQYFGPGTRLTVT.

The sample holds a few counts of this clonotype. The rearrangement links TRBV28 to TRBJ1-1; D ambiguous. Germline CDR1 reads MDHEN; CDR2 reads SYDVKM. The CDR3 is made up of 16 amino acids. With 3 bases removed from V and 0 bases from J, the gap between germline ends came to 14 bases. The DNA for the CDR3 is TGTGCCAGCAGTTTTCAAGGGATTGGGATGAACACTGAAGCTTTCTTT. Residues: CASSFQGIGMNTEAFF.

CDR3 DNA sequence: TGTGCCAGCAGCGGGAGGCAAGGGCTCCAGCCCCAGCATTTT. Amino acids: CASSGRQGLQPQHF. This rearrangement joins TRBV7-8 to TRBJ1-5; unclear D gene. The length of the CDR3 is 14 residues. Trimming took off 5 bases at V and 7 bases at J, with 15 bases between the two ends. Germline V gene lookup returns CDR1 SGHVS and CDR2 FQNEAQ.

This clonotype has more than one count but fewer than ten. The J gene is TRBJ2-5, the V gene TRBV15; no firm D call. Germline lookup yields CDR1 LNHNV and CDR2 YYDKDF (reference sequence). Between the trimmed V and J ends, which lost 1 base and 5 bases, there was a span of 14 bases. CDR3 length: 15 residues. CDR3: CATSRGPMVGETQYF. The CDR3 DNA reads as TGTGCCACCAGCAGAGGACCGATGGTTGGGGAGACCCAGTACTTC.

V gene TRBV4-3 combines with J gene TRBJ1-5; D unclear. With 4 bases removed from V and 5 bases from J, the gap between germline ends came to 15 bases. This CDR3 has 15 amino acids. CDR1 and CDR2 from the germline V gene are LGHNA and YSLEER. CDR3 amino acids: CASSLEDGQHQPQHF. CDR3 DNA sequence: TGCGCCAGCAGCCTCGAGGACGGCCAGCATCAGCCCCAGCATTTT.

The chain carries TRBV13 and TRBJ2-1; D is ambiguous. Germline lookup yields CDR1 PRHDT and CDR2 FYEKMQ (reference sequence). Trimming cost V 4 bases and J 8 bases, with 15 bases left between them. This CDR3 is 14 amino acids long. The CDR3: CASSSPSETDEQFF. CDR3 bases: TGTGCCAGCAGCTCGCCGAGTGAGACGGATGAGCAGTTCTTC.

The V call is TRBV7-3, the J call TRBJ2-1; D possibly corresponds to TRBD2 (7 bases). The CDR3 has 13 amino acids. The germline V gene has CDR1 SGHTA and CDR2 FQGTGA. V lost 4 bases and J lost 10, with 14 bases in between. CDR3 residues: CASSSGGPAEQFF. CDR3 nucleotide sequence: TGTGCCAGCAGCTCCGGGGGGCCCGCGGAGCAGTTCTTC. The full variable domain, with the rest looked up from reference TRBV7-3 and TRBJ2-1, is GAGVSQTPSNKVTEKGKYVELRCDPISGHTALYWYRQSLGQGPEFLIYFQGTGAADDSGLPNDRFFAVRPEGSVSTLKIQRTERGDSAVYLCASSSGGPAEQFFGPGTRLTVL.

The rearrangement joins TRBV5-1 to TRBJ2-5; a weak D match, TRBD2 (6 bases). Germline CDR1 SGHRS, CDR2 YFSETQ. CDR3 length equals 14 residues. V lost 8 bases and J 0 bases, leaving 14 bases between the germline ends. The CDR3 spells CASRDRGNQETQYF. DNA of the CDR3: TGCGCCAGTAGAGATCGGGGGAACCAAGAGACCCAGTACTTC.

The CDR3 DNA is TGCGCCAGCAGCTTGGGAGCCGGGGTACCCTACGAGCAGTACTTC. Protein sequence: CASSLGAGVPYEQYF. The rearrangement uses TRBV5-1 and TRBJ2-7, with a tentative D call TRBD2 (5 bases). The V gene lost 0 bases and the J gene lost 2 bases, with 12 bases spanning the gap. Germline values: CDR1 SGHRS, CDR2 YFSETQ. This CDR3 is built from 15 residues.

This clonotype was counted only a few times. The rearrangement links TRBV4-1 to TRBJ2-1; TRBD2 aligns across 8 bases. This CDR3 contains 14 residues. CDR1 and CDR2 from the germline V gene are MGHRA and YSYEKL. V was pared by 2 bases and J by 8 bases, with 5 bases of the junction left unmatched. CDR3 residues: CASSQPGGLHEQFF. CDR3 DNA: TGCGCCAGCAGCCAACCGGGGGGGCTGCATGAGCAGTTCTTC.

The rearrangement links TRBV29-1 to TRBJ1-2; D possibly corresponds to TRBD1 (6 bases). Germline V gene lookup returns CDR1 SQVTM and CDR2 ANQGSEA. The CDR3 runs 12 residues. V gave up 5 bases and J gave up 6 bases, with 13 bases separating them. Here the CDR3 DNA reads TGCAGCGTTCAAGCAGGGGTTGATGGCTACACCTTC. It yields the protein CSVQAGVDGYTF.

This clonotype was observed a handful of times. The chain recombines TRBV27 with TRBJ1-2; D remains unclear. The V and J ends lost 3 bases and 1 base respectively, with 12 bases between them. The CDR3 runs 15 residues. Per germline, CDR1 MNHEY and CDR2 SMNVEV (reference sequence). The CDR3 loop is CASSLQRESNYGYTF. The CDR3 coding sequence is TGTGCCAGCAGTTTGCAGAGGGAAAGTAACTATGGCTACACCTTC.

The chain recombines TRBV6-5 with TRBJ1-4, with D unclear. CDR1 MNHEY and CDR2 SVGAGI come from the germline V gene. This CDR3 region has 13 residues. The ends were cut back, 2 bases at V and 1 base at J, with 2 bases in the middle. CDR3: CASSYLTNEKLFF. The CDR3 coding sequence is TGTGCCAGCAGTTACCTAACTAATGAAAAACTGTTTTTT.

Only a few counts were recorded for this clonotype. V usage is TRBV20-1 and J usage is TRBJ1-1; tentatively, D is TRBD1 (6 bases). V was clipped by 5 bases and J by 1 base, with 11 bases between them. The CDR3 loop spans 13 amino acids. Looked up from germline, CDR1 is DFQATT and CDR2 is SNEGSKA (reference sequence). In DNA form, the CDR3 reads TGCAGTGCTCAGGGGCCACGGAACACTGAAGCTTTCTTT. Amino acid sequence: CSAQGPRNTEAFF.

This chain links TRBV5-1 with TRBJ2-7; D not certain. Deletions cut 0 bases from V and 2 bases from J, with 9 bases between. The CDR3 loop spans 14 amino acids. CDR1 and CDR2 from the germline V gene are SGHRS and YFSETQ. The CDR3 region has the DNA TGCGCCAGCAGCTTGGCTGGCGGAACCTACGAGCAGTACTTC. Its translation: CASSLAGGTYEQYF.

This clonotype was seen more than once but under ten times. This chain links TRBV4-1 with TRBJ1-2; TRBD1 matches 7 bases. V was pared by 4 bases and J by 2 bases, with 7 bases of the junction left unmatched. Germline V CDR1 and CDR2: MGHRA, YSYEKL. This CDR3 comprises 15 residues. CDR3 DNA: TGCGCCAGCAGCCCGAACAGGGGAACAAACTATGGCTACACCTTC. Translating it yields CASSPNRGTNYGYTF.

A few counts support this clonotype. The V call is TRBV7-9, the J call TRBJ2-3, with D perhaps TRBD1 (5 bases). Looked up from germline, CDR1 is SEHNR and CDR2 is FQNEAQ (reference sequence). This CDR3 has 14 residues. V was pared by 6 bases and J by 4 bases, with 14 bases between. Here the CDR3 reads CASSSSAGPDTQYF. The CDR3 coding sequence is TGTGCCAGCAGTTCTTCCGCAGGGCCAGATACGCAGTATTTT.

This clonotype was counted ten times or more. This chain joins TRBV12-3 or TRBV12-4 and TRBJ2-7; D not resolved. V was shortened by 3 bases and J by 1 base, with 4 bases between the two germline ends. The CDR3 sequence is 12 residues long. The CDR3 here is CASSFGSYEQYF. The CDR3 region has the DNA TGTGCCAGCAGTTTTGGGTCCTACGAGCAGTACTTC.

A few counts support this clonotype. The chain recombines TRBV9 with TRBJ2-1; 10 bases fit TRBD2. The CDR3 totals 14 residues. Trimming removed 4 bases from V and 8 bases from J; junction bases left unmatched: 6. Germline V lookup: CDR1 SGDLS, CDR2 YYNGEE. In DNA form, the CDR3 reads TGTGCCAGCAGCACGCTAGCGGGGGATTATGAGCAGTTCTTC. It codes for CASSTLAGDYEQFF.

A few counts support this clonotype. V is TRBV2 and J is TRBJ1-3; D might be TRBD1 (6 bases). V was clipped by 6 bases and J by 8 bases, with 20 bases between them. Germline CDR1 reads SNHLY; CDR2 reads FYNNEI. CDR3 length equals 15 residues. CDR3 in DNA: TGTGCCAGCAGCACGTCGGACAGTGGGGGAGACACCATATATTTT. Residues: CASSTSDSGGDTIYF.

The V and J genes are TRBV5-1 and TRBJ2-1; D possibly corresponds to TRBD1 (5 bases). Looked up from germline, CDR1 is SGHRS and CDR2 is YFSETQ. The CDR3 covers 11 residues. V dropped 0 bases and J dropped 12 bases, with 7 bases sitting between them. The CDR3 loop is CASSLEGAQFF. The CDR3 DNA reads as TGCGCCAGCAGCTTGGAAGGGGCGCAGTTCTTC.

This clonotype has just a few counts. The V and J genes are TRBV29-1 and TRBJ2-5; tentatively, D is TRBD1 or TRBD2 (5 bases each). This CDR3 is 16 amino acids long. The germline V gene has CDR1 SQVTM and CDR2 ANQGSEA. V was clipped by 0 bases and J by 1 base, with 15 bases between them. Here the CDR3 DNA reads TGCAGCGTTGAAGATTCTGGGGCAGGGACCCAAGAGACCCAGTACTTC. The encoded protein is CSVEDSGAGTQETQYF.

This rearrangement joins TRBV6-5 to TRBJ2-1; D gene ambiguous. The CDR3 spans 11 residues. Germline lookup yields CDR1 MNHEY and CDR2 SVGAGI. V was clipped by 6 bases and J by 7 bases, with 7 bases between them. CDR3 in amino acids: CASSQLNEQFF. The CDR3 DNA reads as TGTGCCAGCAGCCAACTAAATGAGCAGTTCTTC.

This clonotype was recorded a few times. The genes are TRBV29-1 and TRBJ2-5; 11 positions agree with TRBD2. CDR3 length equals 11 residues. Germline CDR1 and CDR2: SQVTM and ANQGSEA. The junction had 7 bases not matched to a gene; V was cut back by 7 bases and J by 12 bases. The CDR3 reads CSETSGEVEYF. The CDR3 region has the DNA TGCAGCGAGACTAGCGGGGAAGTTGAGTACTTC. Drawing the rest from reference TRBV29-1 and TRBJ2-5, the complete variable domain is SAVISQKPSRDICQRGTSLTIQCQVDSQVTMMFWYRQQPGQSLTLIATANQGSEATYESGFVIDKFPISRPNLTFSTLTVSNMSPEDSSIYLCSETSGEVEYFGPGTRLLVL.

This clonotype was found a few times. V is TRBV7-9 and J is TRBJ1-1; D may be TRBD1 (6 bases). CDR3 length: 14 amino acids. Trimming shortened V by 7 bases and J by 0 bases, and 12 bases separated the two germline ends. Germline lookup yields CDR1 SEHNR and CDR2 FQNEAQ (reference sequence). CDR3 sequence reads: CASTQGLLNTEAFF. For the CDR3, the DNA is TGTGCCAGCACCCAGGGGCTTTTGAACACTGAAGCTTTCTTT.

Only a few counts were recorded for this clonotype. The gene calls are TRBV7-6 and TRBJ2-1; D may be TRBD2 (6 bases). Trimming cost V 1 base and J 9 bases, with 16 bases left between them. Germline loops: CDR1 SGHVS, CDR2 FNYEAQ. This CDR3 contains 15 residues. This chain's CDR3 is CASSLVSGGGLEQFF. CDR3 DNA sequence: TGTGCCAGCAGCTTAGTATCCGGGGGAGGTCTTGAGCAGTTCTTC.

The gene calls are TRBV9 and TRBJ2-7; D may be TRBD1 or TRBD2 (6 bases each). This CDR3 region has 13 residues. Trimming shortened V by 2 bases and J by 5 bases, and 11 bases separated the two germline ends. In germline, CDR1 is SGDLS, CDR2 YYNGEE. The CDR3 nucleotides are TGTGCCAGCAGCGTTACGGGGGCCCACGAGCAGTACTTC. Its translation is CASSVTGAHEQYF.

In this sample, this clonotype turned up a few times. The chain recombines TRBV7-3 with TRBJ2-3; the D call may be TRBD1 or TRBD2 (5 bases each). The CDR3 is made up of 14 amino acids. Germline V CDR1 and CDR2: SGHTA, FQGTGA. V lost 1 base to trimming and J lost 6 bases, with 11 bases between them. The CDR3 here is CASSLIGGPDTQYF. As DNA, the CDR3 is TGTGCCAGCAGCTTAATTGGGGGTCCCGATACGCAGTATTTT.

The rearrangement links TRBV10-3 to TRBJ2-1, with 7 bases identical to TRBD1. The CDR3 totals 12 residues. V was clipped by 11 bases and J by 6 bases; unmatched bases: 7. Germline V gene data show CDR1 as ENHRY and CDR2 as SYGVKD. CDR3: CALGGHANEQFF. In DNA, the CDR3 is TGTGCCTTAGGGGGCCACGCCAATGAGCAGTTCTTC.